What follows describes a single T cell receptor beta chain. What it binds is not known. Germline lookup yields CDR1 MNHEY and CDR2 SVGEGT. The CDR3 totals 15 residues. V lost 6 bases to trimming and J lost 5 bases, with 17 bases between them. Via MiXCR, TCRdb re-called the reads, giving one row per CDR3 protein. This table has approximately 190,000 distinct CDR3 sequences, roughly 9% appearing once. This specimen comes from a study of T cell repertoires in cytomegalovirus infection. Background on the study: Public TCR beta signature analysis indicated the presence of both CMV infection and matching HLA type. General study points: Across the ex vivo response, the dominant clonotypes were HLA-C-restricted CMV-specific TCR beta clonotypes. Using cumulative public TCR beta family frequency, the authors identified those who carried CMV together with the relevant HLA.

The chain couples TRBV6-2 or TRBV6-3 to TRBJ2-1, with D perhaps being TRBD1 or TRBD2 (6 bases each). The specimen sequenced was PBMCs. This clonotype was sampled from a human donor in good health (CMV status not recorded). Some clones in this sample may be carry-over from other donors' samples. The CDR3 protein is CASSPRGVLHNEQFF. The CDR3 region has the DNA TGTGCCAGCAGCCCGAGGGGGGTCCTACACAATGAGCAGTTCTTC.